This T cell receptor beta chain originates from a study of control samples from healthy donors and cancer patients. The table came from immunoSEQ multiplex PCR; TCRdb's copy has only in-frame clones and leaves some out. The sample records 85,000 to 100,000 clones, about 92% being singletons. J gave up 5 bases and V 5 bases, and 13 bases lay outside the gene matches. Germline CDR1 is SGHAT and CDR2 is FQNNGV. This CDR3 contains 16 residues. What was sequenced was blood. The sequence was collected from a man younger than 35 in good health. The gene calls are TRBV11-2 and TRBJ2-7; TRBD1 matches at 9 bases. The CDR3 DNA sequence: TGTGCCAGCAGCGATCCGACCGGGACAGGGAGGGACGAGCAGTACTTC. As protein: CASSDPTGTGRDEQYF.